This T cell receptor (beta chain) was sequenced during a study of shared T cell receptors in the human thymus. This clone was seen a few times. Other DNA sequences from this sample encode an identical CDR3 as well. The CDR3 is made up of 10 amino acids. Per germline, CDR1 DFQATT and CDR2 SNEGSKA (reference sequence). Trimming took 4 bases from V and 4 from J, leaving 4 bases between them. Measured with immunoSEQ multiplex PCR; TCRdb has only the in-frame clones, and not every one. The sample has some 700,000 clones, over 75% seen once. These data were likewise used in another study, on human thymus T cells. According to that study: Healthy Finnish infants having corrective surgery for congenital heart defects served as donors.

This chain joins TRBV20-1 and TRBJ2-5, with D hard to call. Sequenced sample: thymocytes. The receptor was isolated from a boy under two years old with a congenital heart defect. The CDR3 DNA is TGCAGTGCTACCGGAGAGACCCAGTACTTC. This gives the protein CSATGETQYF.